Detailed here is one T cell receptor beta chain. In its sample, this clonotype was seen many times. No cognate antigen has been identified for it. No quality values exist for individual bases; no much larger clone is one base distant. Stable Graves' hyperthyroidism was defined as no progression to ophthalmopathy during 18 months of follow-up. Hyperthyroidism patients were aged 18 to 65 years and newly diagnosed, with disease duration of less than 2 months. The study excluded patients with uncontrolled infections, other autoimmune diseases, pregnancy or lactation. Diagnoses were established on the basis of clinical symptoms, serum thyroxine and TRAb, thyroid ultrasound, and orbital computed tomography. Ficoll-Paque density gradient centrifugation was used to isolate PBMCs from about 9.4 ml of fresh peripheral blood. Trizol reagent was used to extract total RNA, and RNA quality was then checked on an Agilent 2100 Bioanalyzer.

The data derive from a study of T cells in Graves' hyperthyroidism and ophthalmopathy (dated by TCRdb to between 2017 and 2020). Context from the whole study: Peripheral blood was collected at initial diagnosis, before any treatment. To identify distinguishing TCR V-J signatures, a discovery cohort of around 100 patients was used, comprising some 45 with Graves' ophthalmopathy and under 60 with stable Graves' hyperthyroidism. An independent validation cohort of under 20 hyperthyroidism patients and more than 15 patients who later progressed to ophthalmopathy tested prospective prediction of ophthalmopathy. The roughly 94 discovery patients were randomly split 7:3 into training and test sets. Thyroid tissue and blood T-cell repertoires from six Graves' hyperthyroidism patients were also compared in the study. Following sampling, methimazole starting at 30 mg daily was given to hyperthyroidism patients, and high-dose intravenous methylprednisolone was given to ophthalmopathy patients. The paper reports TCR Vbeta CDR3 sequencing of some 140 peripheral blood samples: 43 ophthalmopathy, fewer than 80 hyperthyroidism and approximately 17 progressor patients. The investigation overall reported the following: In validation, the model predicted progression to ophthalmopathy with roughly 66% sensitivity and approximately 78% specificity, a median of around six months before onset. Sample size was not statistically predetermined, and investigators were not blinded to group allocation. A model built on a 13 V-J signature distinguished ophthalmopathy from stable hyperthyroidism, reaching approximately 89% sensitivity and approximately 83% specificity in cross-validation and 80%/75% in testing. Most expanded thyroid clonotypes (frequency above 0.001) were also found in blood, which suggests that blood repertoires may mirror thyroid immune responses.

The CDR3 covers 14 residues, taking in both the cysteine and the phenylalanine. The retained sequence is limited to the CDR3, 42 bases, with the frame set at the first base. Looking up the germline V gene yields CDR1 SGHVS and CDR2 FQNEAQ. The junction carries 15 bases between V and J, which are trimmed by 5 bases and 4 bases respectively. Amplification of TCR beta CDR3 regions was carried out from RNA transcripts. A first-round RT-PCR of the TCR CDR3 used the HTBI primer set with the Qiagen OneStep RT-PCR kit. Libraries were constructed in a second round of multiplex PCR, after which size selection and purification were carried out. Libraries were sequenced paired-end with 100 bp reads on an Illumina HiSeq2000. The paper's processing steps were these. SOAPnuke was used to process the raw data, throwing out any read that contained adapters or uncalled bases, had a mean Phred below 15, or lacked an exact constant-primer or identifier match. High-quality paired reads were merged using COPE v1.2.5, and each unique nucleotide sequence was defined as a clonotype. MiTCR v1.1 was used to align the clonotypes against IMGT TRBV, TRBD and TRBJ reference segments. Analysis was restricted to V-J combinations with a frequency above 0.0001, which covered 99.2% of repertoires. The TCS score was defined as the ratio of F50 (clonal expansion) to E x V (chaos), calculated using BLOSUM62-based TCRdist between CDR3 peptides within each V-J. Welch's t-statistics and random forest reduced roughly 540 V-J features to under 15, which were used in a naive Bayes classifier (R e1071). Starting from the raw public reads, TCRdb applied fastp trimming at Q25, assembled clones with MiXCR and retained in-frame beta chains. Rows are unified per CDR3 protein, each entry keeping the most common DNA and genes. TCRdb's processing, not the authors', yielded these V and J calls. The sample data list some 440,000 distinct CDR3 sequences, and approximately 14% of these were observed just once. The ten biggest clones cover about 7.7% of the sample.

The TCR originated in a woman younger than 30 with Graves' hyperthyroidism. The rearranged chain carries TRBV7-8 and TRBJ2-7, with TRBD2 tentatively as D gene (6 bases match). Sequences were obtained from blood. CDR3 reads: CASSQGRGFYEQYF. The DNA sequence follows: TGTGCCAGCAGCCAGGGACGGGGGTTTTACGAGCAGTACTTC.